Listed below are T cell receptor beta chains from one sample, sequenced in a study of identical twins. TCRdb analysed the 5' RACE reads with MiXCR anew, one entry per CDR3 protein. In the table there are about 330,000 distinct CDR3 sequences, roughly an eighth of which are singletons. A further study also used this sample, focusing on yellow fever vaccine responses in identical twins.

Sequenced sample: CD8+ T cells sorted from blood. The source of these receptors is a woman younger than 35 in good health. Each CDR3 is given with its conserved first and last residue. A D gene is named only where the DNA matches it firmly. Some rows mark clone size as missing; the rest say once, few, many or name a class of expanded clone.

CASSLLTSRGLPASYEQYF	TGTGCCAGCAGCTTGTTGACATCAAGGGGGCTGCCAGCGTCCTACGAGCAGTACTTC	TRBD1	TRBJ2-7	few	TRBV5-4
CASSEPREDEQFF	TGTGCCAGCAGTGAACCCAGGGAGGATGAGCAGTTCTTC	NA	TRBJ2-1	few	TRBV2
CASSFSGGHGDEQFF	TGTGCCAGCAGTTTTTCCGGGGGGCACGGGGATGAGCAGTTCTTC	NA	TRBJ2-1	NA	TRBV12-3/TRBV12-4
CSAIAAGRANTGELFF	TGCAGTGCCATAGCGGCTGGCAGGGCGAACACCGGGGAGCTGTTTTTT	NA	TRBJ2-2	NA	TRBV20-1
CASSRSYSNQPQHF	TGTGCCAGCAGCCGTTCATATAGCAATCAGCCCCAGCATTTT	NA	TRBJ1-5	many	TRBV12-3/TRBV12-4
CSVEVYPGRAKYYNEQFF	TGCAGCGTTGAAGTTTATCCGGGCAGAGCTAAGTACTACAATGAGCAGTTCTTC	NA	TRBJ2-1	few	TRBV29-1
CASSLRGGPYNEQFF	TGTGCCAGCAGCTTGAGGGGGGGCCCCTACAATGAGCAGTTCTTC	NA	TRBJ2-1	few	TRBV7-2
CSVGQGSYEQYF	TGCAGCGTCGGACAGGGTTCCTACGAGCAGTACTTC	TRBD1	TRBJ2-7	many	TRBV29-1
CASSGSLENTEAFF	TGTGCCAGCAGTGGATCCCTAGAGAACACTGAAGCTTTCTTT	NA	TRBJ1-1	NA	TRBV6-1
CASSLEVGPYNEQFF	TGTGCCAGCAGCTTAGAGGTTGGGCCCTACAATGAGCAGTTCTTC	NA	TRBJ2-1	NA	TRBV7-6
CASSRDPGLKNIQYF	TGCGCCAGCAGCCGCGACCCGGGACTAAAAAACATTCAGTACTTC	TRBD2	TRBJ2-4	NA	TRBV4-1
CASSQDRNTLNTEAFF	TGCGCCAGCAGCCAAGATCGAAACACCTTGAACACTGAAGCTTTCTTT	NA	TRBJ1-1	few	TRBV4-1
CASSQTSYAGETQYF	TGCGCCAGCAGCCAGACCTCCTACGCGGGAGAGACCCAGTACTTC	NA	TRBJ2-5	few	TRBV4-1
CASETDKPLRNEQFF	TGTGCCAGCGAAACGGACAAACCCCTTAGGAATGAGCAGTTCTTC	NA	TRBJ2-1	many	TRBV28
CATSPRTSDTGELFF	TGTGCCACCAGCCCTCGGACTAGTGACACCGGGGAGCTGTTTTTT	TRBD2	TRBJ2-2	few	TRBV15
CASSYGGGAQETQYF	TGTGCCAGCAGTTACGGCGGGGGGGCCCAAGAGACCCAGTACTTC	TRBD2	TRBJ2-5	NA	TRBV6-5
CASSNTDRGLGDTQYF	TGTGCCAGCAGCAACACGGACAGGGGGTTAGGAGATACGCAGTATTTT	TRBD1	TRBJ2-3	NA	TRBV12-3/TRBV12-4
CASSSGTSGSDTGELFF	TGTGCCAGCAGCTCCGGGACTAGCGGGAGCGACACCGGGGAGCTGTTTTTT	TRBD2	TRBJ2-2	NA	TRBV28
CASSYPGDHYEQYF	TGTGCCAGCAGCTACCCAGGGGACCACTACGAGCAGTACTTC	NA	TRBJ2-7	few	TRBV7-9
CSGWAIGEQFF	TGCAGCGGGTGGGCGATCGGGGAGCAGTTCTTC	NA	TRBJ2-1	few	TRBV29-1
CSARGGFGGGSTDTQYF	TGCAGTGCTAGAGGGGGATTCGGGGGAGGTAGCACAGATACGCAGTATTTT	NA	TRBJ2-3	few	TRBV20-1
CASSLVSGTLEAFF	TGTGCCAGCAGCTTAGTCTCGGGGACCCTTGAAGCTTTCTTT	NA	TRBJ1-1	NA	TRBV7-8
CSAPHTRPRLAQETQYF	TGCAGTGCACCACACACGAGACCAAGACTAGCCCAAGAGACCCAGTACTTC	TRBD2	TRBJ2-5	NA	TRBV20-1
CASSELVGQSYEQYF	TGTGCCAGCAGTGAATTGGTGGGACAGTCCTACGAGCAGTACTTC	TRBD1	TRBJ2-7	NA	TRBV25-1
CASSGAGALSRNTGELFF	TGTGCCAGCAGTGGAGCGGGAGCCCTATCACGGAACACCGGGGAGCTGTTTTTT	TRBD2	TRBJ2-2	NA	TRBV12-3/TRBV12-4
CASTSPGRTDTQYF	TGTGCCAGCACATCGCCCGGGCGAACAGATACGCAGTATTTT	NA	TRBJ2-3	few	TRBV12-3/TRBV12-4
CASRLPVSTDTQYF	TGTGCCAGCAGGCTTCCGGTGTCCACAGATACGCAGTATTTT	NA	TRBJ2-3	few	TRBV28
CASSPSLQEGAAYGYTF	TGTGCCAGCAGCCCATCCCTACAGGAAGGAGCTGCTTATGGCTACACCTTC	NA	TRBJ1-2	once	TRBV6-1
CASSPEGGLAGVEQYF	TGTGCCAGCAGTCCGGAGGGGGGACTAGCGGGAGTCGAGCAGTACTTC	TRBD2	TRBJ2-7	many	TRBV28
CASSPGGTYGYTF	TGTGCCAGCAGCCCCGGAGGAACCTATGGCTACACCTTC	NA	TRBJ1-2	many	TRBV3-1
CASSQGGDHTGELFF	TGCGCCAGCAGCCAAGGTGGGGACCACACCGGGGAGCTGTTTTTT	NA	TRBJ2-2	many	TRBV4-1
CATSGGGQLFF	TGTGCCACCAGTGGAGGAGGGCAACTGTTTTTT	NA	TRBJ2-2	NA	TRBV24-1